The rows below give T cell receptor beta chains drawn from one sample of a study of blood T cell repertoires in COVID-19. Here immunoSEQ multiplex PCR was the method, and the copy in TCRdb shows in-frame clones only, minus some. The repertoire consists of a few hundred thousand clones, with roughly 88% occurring once and the leading ten covering about 2%. The sequenced material came from PBMCs or T cells enriched from blood (not recorded which). The receptor set was obtained from a woman in her forties who had recovered from COVID-19. CDR3s include the opening cysteine and the closing phenylalanine or tryptophan. Fields, in order: clone size, V gene, J gene, CDR3 length, D gene, CDR3 DNA, CDR3 protein. The D gene is left open where the match is weak. A clone size is listed for some rows: how often the clone was seen (once, few, many), or a class if it is expanded.

clone_size: -
v_call: TRBV21-1
j_call: TRBJ2-6
cdr3_length: 20
d_call: -
cdr3_nt: TGTGCCAGCAGCAATACTCCGGGACAGGGGACCCCCTCTGGGGCCAACGTCCTGACTTTC
cdr3_aa: CASSNTPGQGTPSGANVLTF

clone_size: once
v_call: TRBV19
j_call: TRBJ2-2
cdr3_length: 15
d_call: -
cdr3_nt: TGTGCCAGTAGTATCGGGTCGCTGAACACCGGGGAGCTGTTTTTT
cdr3_aa: CASSIGSLNTGELFF

clone_size: few
v_call: TRBV4-1
j_call: TRBJ2-2
cdr3_length: 14
d_call: -
cdr3_nt: TGCGCCAGCAGCCAAGAAGGGAGGTTCGGGGAGCTGTTTTTT
cdr3_aa: CASSQEGRFGELFF

clone_size: -
v_call: TRBV4-1
j_call: TRBJ2-7
cdr3_length: 13
d_call: -
cdr3_nt: TGCGCCAGCAGCAACCGGGACAACTACGAGCAGTACTTC
cdr3_aa: CASSNRDNYEQYF

clone_size: -
v_call: TRBV4-1
j_call: TRBJ2-7
cdr3_length: 14
d_call: -
cdr3_nt: TGCGCCAGCAGCCAAGTTAGCGTACCCTACGAGCAGTACTTC
cdr3_aa: CASSQVSVPYEQYF

clone_size: -
v_call: TRBV27
j_call: TRBJ1-2
cdr3_length: 12
d_call: -
cdr3_nt: TGTGCCAGCAGTCCTAGCGGCTATGGCTACACCTTC
cdr3_aa: CASSPSGYGYTF

clone_size: few
v_call: TRBV6-5
j_call: TRBJ2-7
cdr3_length: 14
d_call: TRBD2
cdr3_nt: TGTGCCAGCAGTCCCCAAAGCGGGAGTGATGAGCAGTACTTC
cdr3_aa: CASSPQSGSDEQYF

clone_size: -
v_call: TRBV10-2
j_call: TRBJ1-5
cdr3_length: 15
d_call: -
cdr3_nt: TGCGCCAGCAGTGACGTTCCAGGGCCCCATCAGCCCCAGCATTTT
cdr3_aa: CASSDVPGPHQPQHF

clone_size: -
v_call: TRBV4-2
j_call: TRBJ2-4
cdr3_length: 17
d_call: -
cdr3_nt: TGTGCCAGCAGCCAAGAGGTTGTGAACCGGGCCAAAAACATTCAGTACTTC
cdr3_aa: CASSQEVVNRAKNIQYF

clone_size: -
v_call: TRBV27
j_call: TRBJ1-5
cdr3_length: 16
d_call: -
cdr3_nt: TGTGCCAGCAGTCCGAGTGGGGGGTTGAGCAATCAGCCCCAGCATTTT
cdr3_aa: CASSPSGGLSNQPQHF

clone_size: few
v_call: TRBV5-1
j_call: TRBJ2-7
cdr3_length: 15
d_call: TRBD1
cdr3_nt: TGCGCCAGCAGCTTAGTAGGGACAGACTCCTACGAGCAGTACTTC
cdr3_aa: CASSLVGTDSYEQYF

clone_size: -
v_call: TRBV27
j_call: TRBJ1-2
cdr3_length: 15
d_call: TRBD1
cdr3_nt: TGTGCCAGCAGTTTAGTACAGGGGGAAGAGTATGGCTACACCTTC
cdr3_aa: CASSLVQGEEYGYTF

clone_size: -
v_call: TRBV7-2
j_call: TRBJ2-7
cdr3_length: 14
d_call: -
cdr3_nt: TGTGCCAGCAGCTTACGCGTCCCTGCCTACGAGCAGTACTTC
cdr3_aa: CASSLRVPAYEQYF

clone_size: -
v_call: TRBV7-9
j_call: TRBJ1-5
cdr3_length: 13
d_call: -
cdr3_nt: TGTGCCAGCAGCATAAATAGCAATCAGCCCCAGCATTTT
cdr3_aa: CASSINSNQPQHF

clone_size: -
v_call: TRBV27
j_call: TRBJ2-7
cdr3_length: 14
d_call: -
cdr3_nt: TGTGCCAGCAGTTTGGTCTTCGGGGCCTACGAGCAGTACTTC
cdr3_aa: CASSLVFGAYEQYF

clone_size: -
v_call: TRBV27
j_call: TRBJ2-7
cdr3_length: 14
d_call: TRBD2
cdr3_nt: TGTGCCAGCGGCCGGGGACTAGGCTCCTACGAGCAGTACTTC
cdr3_aa: CASGRGLGSYEQYF

clone_size: -
v_call: TRBV5-1
j_call: TRBJ2-1
cdr3_length: 15
d_call: TRBD1
cdr3_nt: TGCGCCAGCAGCTTGGAGGGGGCGGCCTACAATGAGCAGTTCTTC
cdr3_aa: CASSLEGAAYNEQFF

clone_size: once
v_call: TRBV9
j_call: TRBJ1-1
cdr3_length: 12
d_call: -
cdr3_nt: TGTGCCAGCAGCCCCTGGAGCAATGAAGCTTTCTTT
cdr3_aa: CASSPWSNEAFF

clone_size: -
v_call: TRBV6-2/TRBV6-3
j_call: TRBJ2-7
cdr3_length: 11
d_call: -
cdr3_nt: TGTGCCAGCAGTCTTCTCTACGAGCAGTACTTC
cdr3_aa: CASSLLYEQYF

clone_size: -
v_call: TRBV5-1
j_call: TRBJ2-7
cdr3_length: 15
d_call: TRBD2
cdr3_nt: TGCGCCAGCAGCTTGGGGACTAGCGGCGCCTACGAGCAGTACTTC
cdr3_aa: CASSLGTSGAYEQYF

clone_size: -
v_call: TRBV4-2
j_call: TRBJ2-3
cdr3_length: 14
d_call: -
cdr3_nt: TGTGCCAGCAGCCAAACCCCCGGGGTTGATACGCAGTATTTT
cdr3_aa: CASSQTPGVDTQYF

clone_size: -
v_call: TRBV19
j_call: TRBJ1-2
cdr3_length: 17
d_call: TRBD1
cdr3_nt: TGTGCCAGTAGAAAACCGGGACAGGGGGTCAATAACTATGGCTACACCTTC
cdr3_aa: CASRKPGQGVNNYGYTF

clone_size: -
v_call: TRBV27
j_call: TRBJ1-4
cdr3_length: 13
d_call: -
cdr3_nt: TGTGCCAGCGGCACTAGATTAAATGAAAAACTGTTTTTT
cdr3_aa: CASGTRLNEKLFF

clone_size: -
v_call: TRBV18
j_call: TRBJ1-2
cdr3_length: 16
d_call: TRBD1
cdr3_nt: TGTGCCAGCTCACCGAACCCCGGACAGGGAGGAGATGGCTACACCTTC
cdr3_aa: CASSPNPGQGGDGYTF

clone_size: -
v_call: TRBV10-3
j_call: TRBJ1-2
cdr3_length: 14
d_call: TRBD1
cdr3_nt: TGTGCCATCACTAGGGACAGGGGGCCCTATGGCTACACCTTC
cdr3_aa: CAITRDRGPYGYTF

clone_size: -
v_call: TRBV4-3
j_call: TRBJ2-7
cdr3_length: 16
d_call: TRBD2
cdr3_nt: TGCGCCAGCAGCCAAGGGGCGGGGACTAGCGGATACGAGCAGTACTTC
cdr3_aa: CASSQGAGTSGYEQYF

clone_size: -
v_call: TRBV4-3
j_call: TRBJ1-2
cdr3_length: 16
d_call: TRBD1
cdr3_nt: TGCGCCAGCAGCCACACCCCGGGACAGGGAGACTATGGCTACACCTTC
cdr3_aa: CASSHTPGQGDYGYTF

clone_size: once
v_call: TRBV19
j_call: TRBJ1-5
cdr3_length: 15
d_call: TRBD1
cdr3_nt: TGTGCCAGTAGCACCAAAGACAGGGCGCTAGGGCCCCAGCATTTT
cdr3_aa: CASSTKDRALGPQHF

clone_size: few
v_call: TRBV28
j_call: TRBJ1-2
cdr3_length: 15
d_call: TRBD1
cdr3_nt: TGTGCCAGCAGTCTCACGGGACAGGGTTACTATGGCTACACCTTC
cdr3_aa: CASSLTGQGYYGYTF

clone_size: -
v_call: TRBV10-3
j_call: TRBJ1-2
cdr3_length: 13
d_call: TRBD1
cdr3_nt: TGTGCCATCAGTAGGGACAGGGACTATGGCTACACCTTC
cdr3_aa: CAISRDRDYGYTF

clone_size: few
v_call: TRBV27
j_call: TRBJ2-7
cdr3_length: 15
d_call: TRBD1
cdr3_nt: TGTGCCAGCAGTTTATGGGGGACAGGCCCCTACGAGCAGTACTTC
cdr3_aa: CASSLWGTGPYEQYF

clone_size: -
v_call: TRBV3-1/TRBV3-2
j_call: TRBJ1-5
cdr3_length: 12
d_call: -
cdr3_nt: TGTGCCAGCAGTGGGGCCAATCAGCCCCAGCATTTT
cdr3_aa: CASSGANQPQHF

clone_size: -
v_call: TRBV6-2/TRBV6-3
j_call: TRBJ1-5
cdr3_length: 17
d_call: TRBD1
cdr3_nt: TGTGCCAGCAGTTACCTGAGACCCGGGACAGGGCATCAGCCCCAGCATTTT
cdr3_aa: CASSYLRPGTGHQPQHF

clone_size: -
v_call: TRBV10-3
j_call: TRBJ2-1
cdr3_length: 16
d_call: TRBD2
cdr3_nt: TGTGCCATCAGTGACCCGACTAGCGGGAAGAAGAATGAGCAGTTCTTC
cdr3_aa: CAISDPTSGKKNEQFF

clone_size: once
v_call: TRBV28
j_call: TRBJ1-1
cdr3_length: 13
d_call: -
cdr3_nt: TGTGCCAGCGTCCAGGGCCTGGAGACTGAAGCTTTCTTT
cdr3_aa: CASVQGLETEAFF

clone_size: once
v_call: TRBV9
j_call: TRBJ1-3
cdr3_length: 14
d_call: -
cdr3_nt: TGTGCCAGCAGCAGTAGCAGGGCAGGAAACACCATATATTTT
cdr3_aa: CASSSSRAGNTIYF

clone_size: -
v_call: TRBV7-6
j_call: TRBJ2-1
cdr3_length: 13
d_call: -
cdr3_nt: TGTGCCAGCAGCGCAGGACAGTACAATGAGCAGTTCTTC
cdr3_aa: CASSAGQYNEQFF

clone_size: -
v_call: TRBV3-1/TRBV3-2
j_call: TRBJ2-7
cdr3_length: 16
d_call: TRBD1
cdr3_nt: TGTGCCAGCAGCCAAGCTTGGGACAGACTATCCTACGAGCAGTACTTC
cdr3_aa: CASSQAWDRLSYEQYF

clone_size: -
v_call: TRBV5-8
j_call: TRBJ1-1
cdr3_length: 14
d_call: -
cdr3_nt: TGTGCCAGCAGCTTACGGTTTGATAACACTGAAGCTTTCTTT
cdr3_aa: CASSLRFDNTEAFF

clone_size: -
v_call: TRBV5-6
j_call: TRBJ1-6
cdr3_length: 17
d_call: -
cdr3_nt: TGTGCCAGCAGCTTGGATGGATCGGGTTTTTATAATTCACCCCTCCACTTT
cdr3_aa: CASSLDGSGFYNSPLHF

clone_size: -
v_call: TRBV2
j_call: TRBJ1-6
cdr3_length: 17
d_call: -
cdr3_nt: TGTGCCAGCGGAGGGCCGGGCACCTTCTCCTATAATTCACCCCTCCACTTT
cdr3_aa: CASGGPGTFSYNSPLHF

clone_size: -
v_call: TRBV5-1
j_call: TRBJ2-5
cdr3_length: 16
d_call: TRBD2
cdr3_nt: TGCGCCAGCAGCTTGAATAGCGGGAGACCCCAAGAGACCCAGTACTTC
cdr3_aa: CASSLNSGRPQETQYF